This T cell receptor (beta chain) is drawn from a study of cytomegalovirus exposure and HLA in healthy donors. Study summary: Out of 398 genotyped donors, about 80% belonged to the Caucasian-associated ancestry cluster.

This PCR relied on a set of 60 Vbeta primers and 13 Jbeta primers. Measured with immunoSEQ multiplex PCR; TCRdb has only the in-frame clones, and not every one. The data show 100,000 to 140,000 clones, with approximately 80% seen just once and under 5% held by the top ten. For this clone: What it binds is unknown.

General study results and limits: A few of the chains that were CMV-associated were confirmed in vitro to be specific for CMV antigens. TCR beta chain V- and J-gene trimming was linked, in a later analysis, to a missense variant in DCLRE1C.

V was cut by 8 bases and J by 9 bases, with 14 bases left in between. The CDR3 length is 13 residues. Per the germline V gene, CDR1 is LNHDA and CDR2 is SQIVND (reference sequence). Sequenced sample: PBMCs. This sequence originates from a male donor in good health and CMV-seronegative. The J gene is TRBJ1-6, the V gene TRBV19; TRBD1 might be the D (6 bases). The CDR3 sequence: CASERGPGSPLHF. The CDR3 DNA reads as TGTGCCAGTGAGCGGGGGCCGGGTTCACCCCTCCACTTT.